A single sample gave rise to the 29 T cell receptor beta chains below, sequenced in a study of blood T cell repertoires in COVID-19. TCRdb's copy holds only in-frame clones and misses some; the assay was immunoSEQ multiplex PCR. The table lists about 78,000 clones, around nine tenths of them singletons. The sequencing input was peripheral blood. These receptors came from a woman between 55 and 75 years old with acute or convalescent COVID-19.

V is TRBV12-3 or TRBV12-4 and J is TRBJ1-2; TRBD1 matches at 7 bases. The CDR3 length is 13 residues. The J segment lost 4 bases and the V segment lost 6 bases, leaving 5 bases of the junction unmatched. Here the CDR3 DNA reads TGTGCCAGCAGAGGGACAGCCTCCTATGGCTACACCTTC. Translation gives CASRGTASYGYTF.

The chain carries TRBV12-3 or TRBV12-4 and TRBJ2-5; TRBD2 is a possible D gene (6 bases). The V gene lost 3 bases and the J gene lost 5 bases, with 10 bases spanning the gap. The CDR3 sequence is 13 residues long. The CDR3 bases are TGTGCCAGCAGTTTCGGAGGGTTGGAGACCCAGTACTTC. Protein sequence: CASSFGGLETQYF.

The chain joins TRBV2 to TRBJ1-6, with D unresolved. The V and J ends lost 6 bases and 6 bases respectively, with 15 bases between them. This CDR3 comprises 15 residues. The germline gives CDR1 SNHLY, CDR2 FYNNEI. Here the CDR3 reads CASSESAVPNSPLHF. CDR3 DNA sequence: TGTGCCAGCAGCGAGTCGGCGGTGCCTAATTCACCCCTCCACTTT.

The table lists this clone with a few counts. The V call is TRBV2, the J call TRBJ1-4, with D maybe TRBD1 (6 bases). With 5 bases removed from V and 5 bases from J, the gap between germline ends came to 15 bases. CDR1 and CDR2 from the germline V gene are SNHLY and FYNNEI. The CDR3 is 15 amino acids. The DNA of the CDR3 is TGTGCCAGCAGTCCCTCCGGGACATCGAATGAAAAACTGTTTTTT. Translation: CASSPSGTSNEKLFF.

The chain recombines TRBV18 with TRBJ1-4, with TRBD1 as a possible D gene (5 bases). From germline, CDR1 is KGHSH and CDR2 LQKENI. V lost 3 bases, J lost 8 bases, and 13 bases lay in between. This CDR3 comprises 14 residues. The CDR3 DNA sequence: TGTGCCAGCTCACCGGGCAGGGTTCAGGAAAAACTGTTTTTT. Translating it yields CASSPGRVQEKLFF.

This chain connects TRBV19 to TRBJ1-1; D is possibly TRBD1 (6 bases). V was cut by 7 bases and J by 3 bases, with 18 bases left in between. CDR1 is LNHDA and CDR2 is SQIVND in the germline V gene (reference sequence). The CDR3 length is 15 residues. CDR3 nucleotide sequence: TGTGCCAGTACCGCTTCACAGGGATGGGACACTGAAGCTTTCTTT. Translation: CASTASQGWDTEAFF.

The V and J genes are TRBV9 and TRBJ2-1; TRBD1 matches at 10 bases. CDR1 and CDR2 from the germline V gene are SGDLS and YYNGEE. The CDR3 has 14 amino acids. V lost 4 bases to trimming and J lost 7 bases; unmatched junction nucleotides: 5. The CDR3 bases are TGTGCCAGCAGCCCCGAGGGACAGGGGAATGAGCAGTTCTTC. It specifies CASSPEGQGNEQFF.

V usage is TRBV27 and J usage is TRBJ1-3, with D possibly being TRBD1 (5 bases). The CDR3 has 15 amino acids. Germline CDR1 reads MNHEY; CDR2 reads SMNVEV (reference sequence). V was cut by 5 bases and J by 1 base, with 12 bases left in between. The CDR3 spells CASSMNGGSGNTIYF. The CDR3 nucleotides read TGTGCCAGCAGTATGAACGGGGGTTCTGGAAACACCATATATTTT.

The chain employs TRBV9 and TRBJ2-5; perhaps TRBD1 as D (6 bases). Trimming cost V 0 bases and J 5 bases, with 17 bases left between them. The CDR3 spans 16 residues. Germline V lookup: CDR1 SGDLS, CDR2 YYNGEE. CDR3 DNA sequence: TGTGCCAGCAGCGTAGCAACAGGGTACTCAAGGGAGACCCAGTACTTC. Translated: CASSVATGYSRETQYF.

The chain uses TRBV9 and TRBJ2-3; 7 nucleotides align to TRBD2. Per germline, CDR1 SGDLS and CDR2 YYNGEE. The CDR3 spans 16 residues. V was pared by 0 bases and J by 0 bases, with 4 bases of the junction left unmatched. CDR3 sequence: CASSVEPAGSTDTQYF. CDR3 bases: TGTGCCAGCAGCGTAGAACCAGCGGGAAGCACAGATACGCAGTATTTT.

The chain uses TRBV19 and TRBJ2-1, with a tentative D call TRBD1 (6 bases). CDR1 and CDR2 (germline): LNHDA, SQIVND (reference sequence). V shed 6 bases and J shed 7 bases, with 19 bases lying between them. The CDR3 runs 15 residues. The CDR3 protein is CASSNYRLQGNEQFF. The CDR3 bases are TGTGCCAGTAGCAACTACAGATTACAGGGAAATGAGCAGTTCTTC. Full variable domain (remainder filled in from reference TRBV19 and TRBJ2-1): DGGITQSPKYLFRKEGQNVTLSCEQNLNHDAMYWYRQDPGQGLRLIYYSQIVNDFQKGDIAEGYSVSREKKESFPLTVTSAQKNPTAFYLCASSNYRLQGNEQFFGPGTRLTVL.

V gene TRBV7-9 combines with J gene TRBJ2-1; TRBD2 might be the D (6 bases). The V end was cut by 4 bases, the J end by 3 bases, with 13 bases between. Germline CDR1 reads SEHNR; CDR2 reads FQNEAQ (reference sequence). The CDR3 contains 15 residues. The CDR3 loop reads CASSSSGWVYNEQFF. CDR3 nucleotide sequence: TGTGCCAGCAGCTCGAGCGGGTGGGTCTACAATGAGCAGTTCTTC.

The V gene is TRBV28, the J gene TRBJ1-3; 7 nucleotides line up with TRBD1. This CDR3 has 15 residues. In germline, CDR1 is MDHEN, CDR2 SYDVKM. Trimming at V came to 5 bases and at J to 2 bases, leaving 6 bases not matched to a gene. The CDR3 sequence: CASSGSTGAGNTIYF. CDR3 DNA: TGTGCCAGCAGTGGAAGTACAGGGGCTGGAAACACCATATATTTT.

V is TRBV2 and J is TRBJ2-1, with 8 bases matching TRBD1. With V trimmed by 7 bases and J by 3 bases, 8 bases remained unmatched. The CDR3 runs 15 residues. The germline CDR1 and CDR2 sequences are SNHLY and FYNNEI. The CDR3 DNA reads TGTGCCAGCACCGAAAGCGGACAGGGCTACAATGAGCAGTTCTTC. Translating it yields CASTESGQGYNEQFF.

The chain joins TRBV5-4 to TRBJ2-7; the D gene is possibly TRBD1 (7 bases). V was cut by 0 bases and J by 5 bases, with 15 bases left in between. This CDR3 is built from 15 residues. Germline assignment: CDR1 SGHNT and CDR2 YYREEE (reference sequence). CDR3 amino acids: CASSLGQGEVHEQYF. Here the CDR3 DNA reads TGTGCCAGCAGCTTGGGGCAGGGGGAGGTTCACGAGCAGTACTTC. Together with reference TRBV5-4 and TRBJ2-7, the CDR3 gives the full variable domain: ETGVTQSPTHLIKTRGQQVTLRCSSQSGHNTVSWYQQALGQGPQFIFQYYREEENGRGNFPPRFSGLQFPNYSSELNVNALELDDSALYLCASSLGQGEVHEQYFGPGTRLTVT.

V gene TRBV6-2 or TRBV6-3 combines with J gene TRBJ2-2, with TRBD1 matching over 9 bases. This CDR3 is 16 amino acids long. V shed 6 bases and J 7 bases; nucleotides not matched to a gene: 12. Germline loops: CDR1 MNHEY, CDR2 SVGEGT. CDR3 sequence: CASSPSRDRAGGELFF. CDR3 nucleotides: TGTGCCAGCAGCCCTTCCCGGGACAGGGCTGGCGGGGAGCTGTTTTTT.

This clone was counted many times. The rearrangement links TRBV19 to TRBJ2-7; D call uncertain. V lost 5 bases to trimming and J lost 3 bases, with 14 bases between them. In germline, CDR1 is LNHDA, CDR2 SQIVND (reference sequence). The CDR3 extends over 14 amino acids. The CDR3 DNA reads as TGTGCCAGTAGTCCGGTGGCCTCGGGCTACGAGCAGTACTTC. Protein sequence: CASSPVASGYEQYF.

The chain recombines TRBV4-2 with TRBJ2-7, with 10 bases lining up with TRBD1. J gave up 5 bases and V 2 bases, and 6 bases lay outside the gene matches. The CDR3 loop spans 15 amino acids. Germline V gives CDR1 LGHNA, CDR2 YNFKEQ. The DNA of the CDR3 is TGTGCCAGCAGCCAAATCTTGACAGGGGGCGACGAGCAGTACTTC. Translation: CASSQILTGGDEQYF.

The rearrangement uses TRBV3-1 (or the pseudogene TRBV3-2) and TRBJ2-3; 8 bases map to TRBD2. CDR1 and CDR2 (germline): LGHDT, YNNKEL (reference sequence). Trimming cost V 3 bases and J 0 bases; bases outside gene matches: 5. This CDR3 has 16 residues. The CDR3 bases are TGTGCCAGCAGCCAGGGGACTAGGGGGAGCACAGATACGCAGTATTTT. It codes for CASSQGTRGSTDTQYF.

The chain joins TRBV20-1 to TRBJ2-7, with 10 bases lining up with TRBD1. The V gene end was trimmed by 4 bases and the J gene end by 2 bases; junction bases not matched to a gene: 11. Looked up from germline, CDR1 is DFQATT and CDR2 is SNEGSKA (reference sequence). This CDR3 comprises 16 residues. CDR3 nucleotide sequence: TGCAGTGCTAATGAAGCCACCGGGACAGGGGCCTACGAGCAGTACTTC. Protein: CSANEATGTGAYEQYF.

CDR3 nucleotides: TGTGCCAGCACCCCTTTTACTCGTTCTGAAGCTTTCTTT. Its protein is CASTPFTRSEAFF. V is TRBV9 and J is TRBJ1-1; no clear D. Germline V lookup: CDR1 SGDLS, CDR2 YYNGEE. The V gene lost 6 bases and the J gene lost 6 bases, with 15 bases spanning the gap. CDR3 length: 13 residues.

This clone has only one observation. This rearrangement joins TRBV6-5 to TRBJ2-2, with 7 bases lining up with TRBD1. This CDR3 is 14 amino acids long. Trimming cost V 7 bases and J 4 bases; bases outside gene matches: 6. Looked up from germline, CDR1 is MNHEY and CDR2 is SVGAGI. DNA for the CDR3: TGTGCCAGCACTTGGACAGGTTCCACCGGGGAGCTGTTTTTT. Encoded protein: CASTWTGSTGELFF.

This clone was observed a handful of times. This chain uses TRBV24-1 with TRBJ1-2; TRBD1 aligns across 7 bases. The CDR3 sequence is 14 residues long. The germline V gene encodes CDR1 KGHDR and CDR2 SFDVKD. Trimming took 10 bases from V and 3 from J; bases not matched to a gene: 10. The CDR3 is CATRSTGSDYGYTF. The CDR3 nucleotides read TGTGCCACGCGCTCGACAGGGAGTGACTATGGCTACACCTTC.

This chain joins TRBV12-3 or TRBV12-4 and TRBJ2-1; D unclear. The CDR3 contains 12 residues. V lost 4 bases and J 9 bases, leaving 10 bases between the germline ends. The CDR3 loop is CASSYYRGEQFF. CDR3 DNA: TGTGCCAGCAGTTATTACCGCGGTGAGCAGTTCTTC.

This clone was detected once. V usage is TRBV27 and J usage is TRBJ2-1, with a weak D call TRBD1 (5 bases). Germline V CDR1 and CDR2: MNHEY, SMNVEV (reference sequence). The CDR3 covers 13 residues. V was shortened by 4 bases and J by 5 bases, with 9 bases between the two germline ends. The CDR3 loop reads CASSSTAHNEQFF. The CDR3 coding sequence is TGTGCCAGCAGTTCGACAGCCCACAATGAGCAGTTCTTC.

The chain is built from TRBV7-2 and TRBJ2-3; TRBD1 is a possible D gene (5 bases). CDR3 length: 14 amino acids. Germline-derived CDR1 and CDR2 are SGHTA and FQGNSA. Trimming took off 1 base at V and 2 bases at J, with 7 bases between the two ends. The CDR3 spells CASSLGGNTDTQYF. The CDR3 DNA is TGTGCCAGCAGCTTAGGGGGCAACACAGATACGCAGTATTTT. Full variable domain (remainder filled in from reference TRBV7-2 and TRBJ2-3): GAGVSQSPSNKVTEKGKDVELRCDPISGHTALYWYRQSLGQGLEFLIYFQGNSAPDKSGLPSDRFSAERTGGSVSTLTIQRTQQEDSAVYLCASSLGGNTDTQYFGPGTRLTVL.

This chain connects TRBV6-2 or TRBV6-3 to TRBJ2-1; 9 positions match TRBD1. CDR1 is MNHEY and CDR2 is SVGEGT in the germline V gene. The CDR3 length is 16 residues. V trimming: 6 bases; J trimming: 7 bases; junction bases outside the gene matches: 13. CDR3 in DNA: TGTGCCAGCAGCCAAGCGGGGACAGGGAGGATGAATGAGCAGTTCTTC. Amino acids: CASSQAGTGRMNEQFF.

This chain connects TRBV30 to TRBJ1-1, with 10 bases matching TRBD1. V was clipped by 2 bases and J by 4 bases; unmatched bases: 7. This CDR3 spans 15 amino acids. The germline CDR1 and CDR2 sequences are GTSNPN and SVGIG (reference sequence). Here the CDR3 DNA reads TGTGCCTGGAGTATAAAAGACAGGGGGCTCACTGAAGCTTTCTTT. This codes for CAWSIKDRGLTEAFF.

CDR3 region: CASSDTTGGEVRELFF. In DNA, the CDR3 is TGCGCCAGCAGCGACACGACAGGGGGCGAAGTCCGGGAGCTGTTTTTT. The V and J genes are TRBV5-1 and TRBJ2-2, with 10 bases fitting TRBD1. CDR1 and CDR2 from the germline V gene are SGHRS and YFSETQ. This CDR3 has 16 amino acids. The J segment lost 9 bases and the V segment lost 4 bases, leaving 12 bases of the junction unmatched.